This T cell receptor (beta chain) was recovered during a study of cytomegalovirus exposure and HLA in healthy donors. Broader study findings: In a later analysis, the majority of CMV-associated beta chains seemingly showed HLA restriction.

Germline values: CDR1 SEHNR, CDR2 FQNEAQ (reference sequence). Trimming took off 1 base at V and 1 base at J, with 5 bases between the two ends. This CDR3 has 14 residues. 13 Jbeta primers and 60 Vbeta primers were used for the PCR. TCRdb's copy holds only in-frame clones and misses some; the assay was immunoSEQ multiplex PCR. The sample holds about 60,000 clones, 80% seen once. A note on this clone: Its specificity is not known.

This chain uses TRBV7-9 with TRBJ1-3; no clear D gene. The sequencing input was PBMCs. This TCR derives from a woman in her 30s in good health and CMV-seronegative. This CDR3 is CASSLDSSGNTIYF. The CDR3 DNA sequence: TGTGCCAGCAGCTTAGATTCGTCTGGAAACACCATATATTTT.